This T cell receptor (beta chain) emerged from a study of blood T cell repertoires in COVID-19. Study-wide context: Both acute and convalescent COVID-19 samples were obtained from the United States, Italy and Spain. The analysed material was cDNA or gDNA that came from T cells, B-cell-depleted T cells, or PBMCs.

The CDR3 is 15 residues long. Germline V gene lookup returns CDR1 SGHTA and CDR2 FQGNSA. The germline V and J ends were trimmed by 3 bases and 2 bases, with 12 bases remaining between them. Study processing details: Reference gene primer amplification in the assay estimated nucleated cell counts. The table came from immunoSEQ multiplex PCR; TCRdb's copy has only in-frame clones and leaves some out. V and J calls plus clone size are reproduced from that table; the DNA served to infer D and trimming. The table lists approximately 68,000 clones, roughly 77% of them singletons. Sequencing was carried out using peripheral blood. The source of this sequence is a human donor in a cohort sampled during active COVID-19. This chain connects TRBV7-2 to TRBJ2-3; a weak D match, TRBD2 (6 bases). CDR3 in DNA: TGTGCCAGCAGCTTTTCGGGGGTCGCCACAGATACGCAGTATTTT. It specifies CASSFSGVATDTQYF.